The 17 T cell receptor beta chains in this list originate from one sample, sequenced in a study of T cell responses to AZD1222 COVID-19 vaccine. Some clones are missing from TCRdb's copy, which holds only in-frame ones; the method was immunoSEQ multiplex PCR. The sample consists of 130,000 or so clones, about 93% of them appearing once. The sequencing used peripheral blood, collected on day 0 of AZD1222 vaccination. Source of these receptors: an adult in good health.

V gene TRBV9 combines with J gene TRBJ1-1, with D uncertain. The CDR3 has 13 amino acids. Germline lookup yields CDR1 SGDLS and CDR2 YYNGEE. The ends were cut back, 5 bases at V and 3 bases at J, with 11 bases in the middle. CDR3 amino acids: CASRDLRDTEAFF. CDR3 DNA sequence: TGTGCCAGCAGGGACCTTAGGGACACTGAAGCTTTCTTT.

The J gene is TRBJ2-7, the V gene TRBV5-8, with TRBD2 identical over 10 bases. Germline V CDR1 and CDR2: SGHTS, YDEGEE. The CDR3 contains 17 residues. V lost 0 bases, J lost 4 bases, and 10 bases stayed unmatched. CDR3: CASSLVVASGRSYEQYF. Here the CDR3 DNA reads TGTGCCAGCAGCTTGGTCGTGGCTAGCGGGAGATCGTACGAGCAGTACTTC.

The rearrangement links TRBV2 to TRBJ2-2, with TRBD2 identical over 11 bases. Germline CDR1 reads SNHLY; CDR2 reads FYNNEI. The CDR3 contains 14 residues. The V segment lost 7 bases and the J segment 5 bases; nucleotides outside the gene matches: 3. In DNA, the CDR3 is TGTGCCAGCACCTTAGCGGGAGGGACCGGGGAGCTGTTTTTT. This encodes CASTLAGGTGELFF. The full variable domain, its missing parts supplied by reference TRBV2 and TRBJ2-2, is EPEVTQTPSHQVTQMGQEVILRCVPISNHLYFYWYRQILGQKVEFLVSFYNNEISEKSEIFDDQFSVERPDGSNFTLKIRSTKLEDSAMYFCASTLAGGTGELFFGEGSRLTVL.

The V and J genes are TRBV30 and TRBJ1-5; no reliable D call. CDR1 is GTSNPN, CDR2 SVGIG, per germline (reference sequence). V was pared by 0 bases and J by 4 bases, with 13 bases between. The CDR3 is 15 residues long. The CDR3 DNA reads TGTGCCTGGAGTGTACCTGGACCTCCTAATCAGCCCCAGCATTTT. Its protein is CAWSVPGPPNQPQHF.

The V and J genes are TRBV5-1 and TRBJ1-1; 7 positions agree with TRBD1. There are 15 residues in the CDR3. Germline V lookup: CDR1 SGHRS, CDR2 YFSETQ. The V and J ends lost 0 bases and 3 bases, in that order; junction bases with no gene match: 5. CDR3 protein: CASSLGRGSDTEAFF. As DNA, the CDR3 is TGCGCCAGCAGCTTGGGCAGGGGGTCGGACACTGAAGCTTTCTTT.

This clone has ten or more counts. This chain joins TRBV10-1 and TRBJ2-2; 9 bases map to TRBD2. The trim removed 6 bases at V and 1 base at J, leaving 6 bases unmatched. This CDR3 region has 16 residues. Germline V gene data show CDR1 as WNHNN and CDR2 as SYGVQD (reference sequence). The CDR3 DNA reads TGCGCCAGCAGCCATCCGACTAGCGGGAACACCGGGGAGCTGTTTTTT. As protein: CASSHPTSGNTGELFF.

The chain couples TRBV9 to TRBJ1-5; 7 bases align to TRBD1. Germline CDR1 and CDR2: SGDLS and YYNGEE. The V segment lost 4 bases and the J segment 2 bases; nucleotides outside the gene matches: 6. The CDR3 extends over 15 amino acids. This CDR3 is CASSKPTGGNQPQHF. The CDR3 bases are TGTGCCAGCAGCAAACCTACAGGGGGCAATCAGCCCCAGCATTTT.

The V gene is TRBV7-9, the J gene TRBJ1-5, with 10 positions matching TRBD1. The CDR3 spans 17 residues. In germline, CDR1 is SEHNR, CDR2 FQNEAQ (reference sequence). V lost 5 bases, J lost 0 bases, and 7 bases stayed unmatched. CDR3 sequence reads: CASSRTGGFYSNQPQHF. DNA of the CDR3: TGTGCCAGCAGCCGGACAGGGGGGTTCTATAGCAATCAGCCCCAGCATTTT.

V and J are TRBV11-2 and TRBJ1-1; no clear D gene. Germline V lookup: CDR1 SGHAT, CDR2 FQNNGV. The V gene lost 7 bases and the J gene lost 3 bases, with 12 bases spanning the gap. This CDR3 comprises 13 residues. CDR3 loop: CASTSWNDTEAFF. In DNA form, the CDR3 reads TGTGCCAGCACCTCCTGGAATGACACTGAAGCTTTCTTT.

The chain uses TRBV5-4 and TRBJ1-4; D not resolved. Germline V lookup: CDR1 SGHNT, CDR2 YYREEE (reference sequence). The CDR3 has 14 amino acids. V was cut by 3 bases and J by 8 bases, with 14 bases left in between. The CDR3 coding sequence is TGTGCCAGCAGCTACCAGGCTTCAGAGGAAAAACTGTTTTTT. Its translation is CASSYQASEEKLFF.

This clone was picked up a small number of times. This chain links TRBV11-2 with TRBJ2-1; D may be TRBD1 or TRBD2 (6 bases each). Trimming left V 5 bases short and J 6 bases short, with 23 bases between. CDR3 length equals 17 residues. Germline loops: CDR1 SGHAT, CDR2 FQNNGV. Here the CDR3 reads CASSPRDIRRGGNEQFF. CDR3 sequence (DNA): TGTGCCAGCAGCCCGCGGGACATCCGTCGTGGGGGCAATGAGCAGTTCTTC. The full variable domain, completed using reference TRBV11-2 and TRBJ2-1, is EAGVAQSPRYKIIEKRQSVAFWCNPISGHATLYWYQQILGQGPKLLIQFQNNGVVDDSQLPKDRFSAERLKGVDSTLKIQPAKLEDSAVYLCASSPRDIRRGGNEQFFGPGTRLTVL.

This clone was counted a few times. This rearrangement joins TRBV7-9 to TRBJ2-3; 11 nucleotides agree with TRBD2. J lost 8 bases, V lost 5 bases, and 15 bases had no gene match. From germline, CDR1 is SEHNR and CDR2 FQNEAQ (reference sequence). The CDR3 contains 17 residues. CDR3 nucleotide sequence: TGTGCCAGCAGCCAAGCGCAGGGGCTAGCGGGAGGCCCTACGCAGTATTTT. Translated: CASSQAQGLAGGPTQYF.

The gene calls are TRBV11-2 and TRBJ2-7, with 7 bases fitting TRBD2. Trimming at V came to 2 bases and at J to 5 bases, leaving 9 bases not matched to a gene. This CDR3 is 15 amino acids long. CDR1 and CDR2 (germline): SGHAT, FQNNGV. DNA for the CDR3: TGTGCCAGCAGCTTAACCCCTGGGGAGGGCAACGAGCAGTACTTC. This codes for CASSLTPGEGNEQYF.

The chain uses TRBV18 and TRBJ1-6; 7 bases match TRBD1. Germline CDR1 KGHSH, CDR2 LQKENI. The CDR3 totals 14 residues. The V gene end was trimmed by 4 bases and the J gene end by 5 bases; junction bases not matched to a gene: 2. CDR3 in DNA: TGTGCCAGCTCACTAGGACAGGATAATTCACCCCTCCACTTT. It is translated as CASSLGQDNSPLHF. Full variable domain (outside the CDR3, taken from reference TRBV18 and TRBJ1-6): NAGVMQNPRHLVRRRGQEARLRCSPMKGHSHVYWYRQLPEEGLKFMVYLQKENIIDESGMPKERFSAEFPKEGPSILRIQQVVRGDSAAYFCASSLGQDNSPLHFGNGTRLTVT.

The chain links TRBV19 to TRBJ1-2; TRBD1 is a possible D gene (5 bases). V lost 4 bases and J lost 0, with 6 bases in between. The CDR3 loop spans 13 amino acids. Germline V gives CDR1 LNHDA, CDR2 SQIVND (reference sequence). For the CDR3, the DNA is TGTGCCAGTAGTACAGGGTCTAACTATGGCTACACCTTC. Protein: CASSTGSNYGYTF.

Written as DNA, the CDR3 is TGTGCCAGCAGCTTAGATTGGGGTTCGGATGGCTACACCTTC. Translating gives CASSLDWGSDGYTF. This chain joins TRBV7-9 and TRBJ1-2; D gene uncertain. Germline V gives CDR1 SEHNR, CDR2 FQNEAQ (reference sequence). CDR3 size: 14 residues. The V end was cut by 1 base, the J end by 6 bases, with 12 bases between.

This clone appeared once. The chain combines TRBV19 with TRBJ1-3; 9 bases are a match to TRBD1. J gave up 1 base and V 10 bases, and 8 bases lay outside the gene matches. The CDR3 is made up of 15 amino acids. Per the germline V gene, CDR1 is LNHDA and CDR2 is SQIVND (reference sequence). CDR3 region: CATTETGGSGNTIYF. In DNA form, the CDR3 reads TGTGCCACCACGGAGACAGGGGGTTCTGGAAACACCATATATTTT.